The T cell receptor beta chain under discussion was sequenced for a study of blood T cell repertoires in COVID-19. Study as a whole: COVID-19 samples collected from the United States, Italy and Spain covered acute and convalescent phases.

Measured with immunoSEQ multiplex PCR; TCRdb has only the in-frame clones, and not every one. The sample has some 490,000 clones; roughly nine tenths are singletons. Participant ages covered roughly 18 to 90 years across 24 US areas. The clonotype was recovered from a woman aged 55-69 years who had recovered from COVID-19. Material: PBMCs or T cells enriched from blood (not recorded which).

Here the CDR3 DNA reads TGCGCCAGCAGCGCGACAGGGGTTGGGCAAGAGACCCAGTACTTC. It codes for CASSATGVGQETQYF. V is TRBV5-1 and J is TRBJ2-5; TRBD1 matches 8 bases. The CDR3 has 15 residues. V gave up 4 bases and J gave up 2 bases; unmatched junction bases: 7. The germline V gene has CDR1 SGHRS and CDR2 YFSETQ.